This T cell receptor (beta chain) appears in the sequencing data of a study of OX40 agonist ivuxolimab in advanced cancers. Sequencing used immunoSEQ multiplex PCR; TCRdb keeps in-frame clones, though not all of them. The sample includes some 94,000 clones, 80% to 95% of them seen just once. The J segment lost 1 base and the V segment lost 3 bases, leaving 8 bases of the junction unmatched. Per the germline V gene, CDR1 is LGHNT and CDR2 is FRNRAP. This CDR3 has 16 residues. This receptor was obtained from an adult with an advanced solid tumor such as melanoma, head and neck, liver or kidney cancer. The J gene is TRBJ1-1, the V gene TRBV12-5; 7 bases map to TRBD1. Specimen: CD4+ or CD8+ T cells sorted from blood, collected in a trial of the OX40 agonist ivuxolimab. Here the CDR3 DNA reads TGTGCTAGTGGTTTATTCCCTAGGACAGGGAACACTGAAGCTTTCTTT. This encodes CASGLFPRTGNTEAFF.